Below, 30 T cell receptor beta chains from the same sample are listed, as sequenced in a study of cytomegalovirus exposure and HLA in healthy donors. Researchers ran the PCR with 60 Vbeta and 13 Jbeta primers. Repertoires were generated with immunoSEQ multiplex PCR, while TCRdb's copy carries only in-frame clones and drops some. The table records around 93,000 clones, around 73% of them present only once. The sequencing sample was made of PBMCs. All receptors come from a woman aged 40-49 years in good health and CMV-seronegative.

The chain recombines TRBV11-3 with TRBJ2-1; 9 bases are shared with TRBD2. Germline assignment: CDR1 SGHNT and CDR2 YENEEA. CDR3 length equals 15 residues. Trimming at V came to 2 bases and at J to 5 bases, leaving 4 bases not matched to a gene. The CDR3: CASSLSLAGDNEQFF. The DNA for the CDR3 is TGTGCCAGCAGCTTAAGCTTAGCGGGAGACAATGAGCAGTTCTTC.

The rearrangement uses TRBV4-3 and TRBJ2-1, with 7 bases matching TRBD2. V was pared by 0 bases and J by 5 bases, with 10 bases of the junction left unmatched. This CDR3 spans 17 amino acids. Germline CDR1 is LGHNA and CDR2 is YSLEER. The CDR3 DNA reads TGCGCCAGCAGCCAAGAGGGGGGGGGACCCGACCACAATGAGCAGTTCTTC. It specifies CASSQEGGGPDHNEQFF.

DNA of the CDR3: TGTGCCAGCAGCCCTATAATGGCACGGGACAGGGGTTTGTACGAGCAGTACTTC. Protein product: CASSPIMARDRGLYEQYF. J is TRBJ2-7 and V is TRBV5-4; TRBD1 matches at 10 bases. The CDR3 runs 18 residues. Unmatched junction bases numbered 17, after V lost 4 bases and J lost 4 bases. The germline CDR1 and CDR2 sequences are SGHNT and YYREEE (reference sequence). Based on the CDR3 plus reference TRBV5-4 and TRBJ2-7, the full variable domain is ETGVTQSPTHLIKTRGQQVTLRCSSQSGHNTVSWYQQALGQGPQFIFQYYREEENGRGNFPPRFSGLQFPNYSSELNVNALELDDSALYLCASSPIMARDRGLYEQYFGPGTRLTVT.

The V and J genes are TRBV19 and TRBJ1-2, with D perhaps TRBD1 (5 bases). This CDR3 has 12 amino acids. Germline CDR1 reads LNHDA; CDR2 reads SQIVND (reference sequence). V lost 6 bases and J lost 4, with 9 bases in between. CDR3 DNA: TGTGCCAGTAGAGGGGTCTCCTATGGCTACACCTTC. Translation gives CASRGVSYGYTF.

The V and J genes are TRBV5-1 and TRBJ2-5; no clear D gene. The end of the DNA fits TRBJ2-7 better, so the J call may be wrong. CDR1 is SGHRS and CDR2 is YFSETQ in the germline V gene. The CDR3 loop spans 13 amino acids. This CDR3 reads CASSGLVSYEQYF. CDR3 sequence (DNA): TGCGCCAGCAGCGGGCTTGTCTCCTACGAGCAGTACTTC.

The chain couples TRBV7-6 to TRBJ2-7; 10 bases are a match to TRBD1. V lost 5 bases to trimming and J lost 2 bases; unmatched junction nucleotides: 6. CDR3 size: 15 residues. Germline V CDR1 and CDR2: SGHVS, FNYEAQ. The CDR3 region has the DNA TGTGCCAGCAGCCAAGGCGGGACAGGGGCCTACGAGCAGTACTTC. As protein: CASSQGGTGAYEQYF.

The rearrangement joins TRBV9 to TRBJ2-7; 9 positions match TRBD2. The CDR3 runs to 16 residues. V gave up 0 bases and J gave up 5 bases; unmatched junction bases: 9. Germline V gene sequence: CDR1 SGDLS, CDR2 YYNGEE. CDR3 DNA: TGTGCCAGCAGCGTAGACCCCGCTAGCGGGAAAAACGAGCAGTACTTC. Translation gives CASSVDPASGKNEQYF.

V usage is TRBV5-4 and J usage is TRBJ2-2; 10 bases map to TRBD2. Losses at the gene ends were 4 bases for V and 7 bases for J; bases not matched to a gene: 16. Germline lookup yields CDR1 SGHNT and CDR2 YYREEE (reference sequence). The CDR3 sequence is 18 residues long. This chain's CDR3 is CASSLGALAGARSGELFF. CDR3 DNA sequence: TGTGCCAGCAGCCTGGGGGCCCTAGCGGGAGCAAGAAGCGGGGAGCTGTTTTTT.

The chain's CDR3 is CASSLKATSGRVYNDGQFF. In nucleotides, the CDR3 is TGTGCCAGCAGCTTAAAAGCGACTAGCGGGAGGGTATACAATGACGGGCAGTTCTTC. The V gene is TRBV7-3, the J gene TRBJ2-1, with 14 bases identical to TRBD2. The CDR3 runs 19 residues. Trimming cost V 1 base and J 12 bases; bases outside gene matches: 17. Germline V gene sequence: CDR1 SGHTA, CDR2 FQGTGA.

On this clone: Compared with germline, one end of the junction differs, possibly owing to a read error. The rearrangement joins TRBV5-1 to TRBJ2-1; 8 nucleotides match TRBD1. CDR1 SGHRS and CDR2 YFSETQ come from the germline V gene. This CDR3 contains 13 residues. The CDR3 DNA follows: TGCGCCAGCAGTCGGACAGGGTACAGTGAGCAGTTCTTC. Translation gives CASSRTGYSEQFF.

V gene TRBV14 combines with J gene TRBJ1-1; 8 nucleotides match TRBD1. J was trimmed by 11 bases and V by 3 bases; bases with no gene match: 11. The CDR3 totals 14 residues. Germline V gene data show CDR1 as SGHDN and CDR2 as FVKESK. This CDR3 is CASSHRGQGGRAFF. The CDR3 DNA follows: TGTGCCAGCAGCCACCGCGGACAGGGTGGAAGGGCTTTCTTT.

The V call is TRBV2, the J call TRBJ2-7, with TRBD1 matching 7 bases. The CDR3 is 13 amino acids. CDR1 is SNHLY and CDR2 is FYNNEI in the germline V gene. The junction had 5 bases not matched to a gene; V was cut back by 6 bases and J by 3 bases. The CDR3 nucleotides read TGTGCCAGCAGCAGGGGGACAAGCTACGAGCAGTACTTC. This codes for CASSRGTSYEQYF.

The rearrangement links TRBV27 to TRBJ2-2, with TRBD1 as a possible D gene (8 bases). The CDR3 has 17 residues. CDR1 is MNHEY, CDR2 SMNVEV, per germline (reference sequence). Trimming pared 3 bases from V and 5 bases from J, leaving 19 bases between. In DNA, the CDR3 is TGTGCCAGCAGTTTTTTCGGACAGGGAGGGGTGACCGGGGAGCTGTTTTTT. This gives the protein CASSFFGQGGVTGELFF.

This clone was counted only a few times. The chain employs TRBV7-2 and TRBJ1-3; no definite D call. Germline values: CDR1 SGHTA, CDR2 FQGNSA. CDR3 length: 13 residues. V lost 5 bases and J 2 bases, leaving 7 bases between the germline ends. CDR3 protein: CASSPNPGNTIYF. DNA of the CDR3: TGTGCCAGCAGCCCCAATCCTGGAAACACCATATATTTT.

The chain joins TRBV10-2 to TRBJ1-2; 9 bases map to TRBD1. Germline CDR1 and CDR2: WSHSY and SAAADI. V dropped 2 bases and J dropped 7; count of bases not matched to a gene: 8. The CDR3 is made up of 15 amino acids. CDR3 coding DNA: TGCGCCAGCAGTGAGGGATATGGGACAGGGAGTGGCTACACCTTC. It specifies CASSEGYGTGSGYTF.

V is TRBV27 and J is TRBJ2-1; the match to TRBD2 covers 10 bases. CDR3 length: 14 residues. The junction had 3 bases not matched to a gene; V was cut back by 3 bases and J by 7 bases. Germline V gives CDR1 MNHEY, CDR2 SMNVEV (reference sequence). CDR3 protein: CASSFLAGDNEQFF. The CDR3 nucleotides are TGTGCCAGCAGTTTTCTAGCGGGAGATAATGAGCAGTTCTTC.

This clone was seen a handful of times. The chain employs TRBV5-1 and TRBJ2-3; the match to TRBD2 covers 7 bases. The germline CDR1 and CDR2 sequences are SGHRS and YFSETQ. V lost 2 bases, J lost 1 base, and 4 bases stayed unmatched. The CDR3 is 15 residues long. CDR3 sequence (DNA): TGCGCCAGCAGCTTAGTGGGAGGGGGCACAGATACGCAGTATTTT. Encoded protein: CASSLVGGGTDTQYF.

The CDR3 loop is CAISESGRGAQRAYEQYF. The CDR3 coding sequence is TGTGCCATCAGTGAGTCAGGCAGGGGTGCCCAAAGAGCCTACGAGCAGTACTTC. The rearrangement joins TRBV10-3 to TRBJ2-7; D might be TRBD1 (6 bases). V lost 0 bases and J lost 2, with 20 bases in between. This CDR3 region has 18 residues. The germline gives CDR1 ENHRY, CDR2 SYGVKD.

The chain couples TRBV28 to TRBJ1-1, with TRBD1 matching 7 bases. The CDR3 sequence is 15 residues long. Unmatched junction bases numbered 8, after V lost 4 bases and J lost 3 bases. Germline values: CDR1 MDHEN, CDR2 SYDVKM. The CDR3 region is CASSSYRGGYTEAFF. The DNA for the CDR3 is TGTGCCAGCAGTTCCTACAGGGGAGGCTACACTGAAGCTTTCTTT.

The chain joins TRBV11-3 to TRBJ2-1; D is undetermined. This CDR3 has 13 amino acids. V was trimmed by 0 bases and J by 7 bases, leaving 7 bases between them. Germline-derived CDR1 and CDR2 are SGHNT and YENEEA. CDR3 residues: CASSLDSQNEQFF. The DNA for the CDR3 is TGTGCCAGCAGCTTAGACAGTCAAAATGAGCAGTTCTTC.

The chain has TRBV5-1 and TRBJ2-3, with TRBD1 as a possible D gene (6 bases). V lost 1 base, J lost 5 bases, and 14 bases lay in between. There are 15 residues in the CDR3. Per germline, CDR1 SGHRS and CDR2 YFSETQ. The CDR3 DNA follows: TGCGCCAGCAGCTTGAGGGGGACACGGGGAGATACGCAGTATTTT. Translation gives CASSLRGTRGDTQYF. Complete variable domain (other parts from reference TRBV5-1 and TRBJ2-3): KAGVTQTPRYLIKTRGQQVTLSCSPISGHRSVSWYQQTPGQGLQFLFEYFSETQRNKGNFPGRFSGRQFSNSRSEMNVSTLELGDSALYLCASSLRGTRGDTQYFGPGTRLTVL.

Turning to this clone: Sequence at one end of the junction differs from germline and may be a read error. The V call is TRBV20-1, the J call TRBJ2-7; D ambiguous. In germline, CDR1 is DFQATT, CDR2 SNEGSKA (reference sequence). The CDR3 totals 11 residues. The DNA of the CDR3 is TGCAGTGCCAGAGGAGCATACGAGCAGTACTTC. Protein: CSARGAYEQYF.

The chain carries TRBV4-2 and TRBJ2-7; the match to TRBD2 covers 7 bases. V lost 0 bases to trimming and J lost 4 bases; unmatched junction nucleotides: 24. Germline V gene data show CDR1 as LGHNA and CDR2 as YNFKEQ. The CDR3 length is 21 residues. CDR3 coding DNA: TGTGCCAGCAGCCAAGATTTGGGAGGGCTAGCGGAAGCCTTGCCGGGGTACGAGCAGTACTTC. It encodes CASSQDLGGLAEALPGYEQYF.

This rearrangement joins TRBV7-8 to TRBJ1-3, with 12 positions matching TRBD1. Unmatched junction bases numbered 11, after V lost 11 bases and J lost 9 bases. The CDR3 extends over 14 amino acids. Looked up from germline, CDR1 is SGHVS and CDR2 is FQNEAQ. The CDR3 reads CASGQGTGGRTIYF. CDR3 DNA sequence: TGTGCCTCTGGCCAAGGGACAGGGGGCCGCACCATATATTTT.

The sample holds a few counts of this clone. The V and J genes are TRBV7-9 and TRBJ1-1, with D possibly matching TRBD1 (6 bases). V lost 5 bases, J lost 1 base, and 11 bases lay in between. Germline-derived CDR1 and CDR2 are SEHNR and FQNEAQ (reference sequence). This CDR3 is 14 amino acids long. CDR3 in amino acids: CASSPDRKNTEAFF. The DNA for the CDR3 is TGTGCCAGCAGCCCTGACAGGAAGAACACTGAAGCTTTCTTT.

The V gene is TRBV5-1, the J gene TRBJ2-7, with D possibly TRBD1 on 6 matching bases. Germline V gene data show CDR1 as SGHRS and CDR2 as YFSETQ. Trimming shortened V by 0 bases and J by 3 bases, and 19 bases separated the two germline ends. CDR3 size: 17 residues. The CDR3 sequence: CASSLDAFGKGDYEQYF. CDR3 DNA: TGCGCCAGCAGCTTGGACGCTTTCGGGAAGGGGGACTACGAGCAGTACTTC.

This chain joins TRBV6-6 and TRBJ2-7, with D uncertain. V was trimmed by 0 bases and J by 5 bases, leaving 17 bases between them. The CDR3 is 16 amino acids. Germline V gene lookup returns CDR1 MNHNY and CDR2 SVGAGI (reference sequence). CDR3 region: CASSYSGLLTNDEQYF. The CDR3 nucleotides are TGTGCCAGCAGTTACTCCGGCCTTCTCACTAATGACGAGCAGTACTTC.

The sample holds one count of this clone. V usage is TRBV4-2 and J usage is TRBJ2-7, with D possibly TRBD2 on 5 matching bases. V dropped 0 bases and J dropped 1 base, with 10 bases sitting between them. This CDR3 comprises 15 residues. The germline CDR1 and CDR2 sequences are LGHNA and YNFKEQ. CDR3 coding DNA: TGTGCCAGCAGCCAAGAGCGAGCGGAATCCTACGAGCAGTACTTC. Protein: CASSQERAESYEQYF.

The chain couples TRBV10-1 to TRBJ2-5; D may be TRBD1 (7 bases). Matching the DNA end better, TRBJ2-7 makes the J call doubtful. The germline gives CDR1 WNHNN, CDR2 SYGVQD (reference sequence). CDR3 length: 13 amino acids. In DNA form, the CDR3 reads TGCGCCAGCAGTGACAGGGGGGTCTACGAGCAGTACTTC. It codes for CASSDRGVYEQYF.

This rearrangement joins TRBV10-3 to TRBJ2-1; 7 positions agree with TRBD2. CDR1 and CDR2 from the germline V gene are ENHRY and SYGVKD. There are 13 residues in the CDR3. The V segment lost 3 bases and the J segment 9 bases; nucleotides outside the gene matches: 5. The CDR3 is CAISDRWEGEQFF. The CDR3 bases are TGTGCCATCAGTGATAGGTGGGAGGGTGAGCAGTTCTTC.